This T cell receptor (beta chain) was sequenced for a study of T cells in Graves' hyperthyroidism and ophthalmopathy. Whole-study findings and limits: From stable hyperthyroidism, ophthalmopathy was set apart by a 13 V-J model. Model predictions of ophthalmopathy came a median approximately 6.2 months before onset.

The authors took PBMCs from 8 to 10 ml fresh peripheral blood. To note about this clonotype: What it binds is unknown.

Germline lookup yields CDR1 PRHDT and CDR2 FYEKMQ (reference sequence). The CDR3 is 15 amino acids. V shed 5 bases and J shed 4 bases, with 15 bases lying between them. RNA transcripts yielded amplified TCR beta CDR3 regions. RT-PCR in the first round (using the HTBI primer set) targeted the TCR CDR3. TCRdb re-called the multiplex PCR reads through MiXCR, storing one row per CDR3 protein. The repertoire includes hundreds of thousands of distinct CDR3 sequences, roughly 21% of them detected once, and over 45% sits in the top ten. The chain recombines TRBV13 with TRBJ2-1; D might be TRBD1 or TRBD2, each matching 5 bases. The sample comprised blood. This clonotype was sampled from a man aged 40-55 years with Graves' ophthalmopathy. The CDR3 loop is CASSVARDAYNEQFF. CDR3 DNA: TGTGCCAGCAGCGTAGCCCGGGACGCTTACAATGAGCAGTTCTTC.